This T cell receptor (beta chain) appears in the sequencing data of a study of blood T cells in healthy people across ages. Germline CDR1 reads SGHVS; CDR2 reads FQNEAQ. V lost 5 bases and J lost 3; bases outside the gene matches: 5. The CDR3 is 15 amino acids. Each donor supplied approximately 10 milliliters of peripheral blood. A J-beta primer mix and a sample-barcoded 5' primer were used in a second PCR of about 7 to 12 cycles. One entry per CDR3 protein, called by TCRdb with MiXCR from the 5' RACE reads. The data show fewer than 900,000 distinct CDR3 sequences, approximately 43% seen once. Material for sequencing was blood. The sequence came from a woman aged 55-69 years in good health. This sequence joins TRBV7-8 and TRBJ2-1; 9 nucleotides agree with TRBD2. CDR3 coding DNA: TGTGCCAGCAGCGGAAGGACTAGCGACTACAATGAGCAGTTCTTC. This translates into CASSGRTSDYNEQFF.